The 26 T cell receptor beta chains below all came from one sample that was sequenced in a study of T cell responses to AZD1222 COVID-19 vaccine. Some clones are missing from TCRdb's copy, which holds only in-frame ones; the method was immunoSEQ multiplex PCR. The profile covers 200,000 to 250,000 clones, with about 94% appearing a single time and roughly 1.8% taken by the ten largest. Source: peripheral blood, taken 28 days after the second dose of the MenACWY control vaccine. The source is an adult who received the MenACWY meningococcal vaccine as a control.

The V call is TRBV5-6, the J call TRBJ1-2; D might be TRBD1 (5 bases). The CDR3 is made up of 12 amino acids. Trimming took 0 bases from V and 7 from J, leaving 7 bases between them. Germline V gene lookup returns CDR1 SGHDT and CDR2 YYEEEE. For the CDR3, the DNA is TGTGCCAGCAGCTTGGTGGGGGGTGGCTACACCTTC. Its protein is CASSLVGGGYTF.

This chain uses TRBV7-9 with TRBJ1-2; 7 nucleotides line up with TRBD1. Germline loops: CDR1 SEHNR, CDR2 FQNEAQ (reference sequence). Losses at the gene ends were 5 bases for V and 13 bases for J; bases not matched to a gene: 13. The CDR3 totals 13 residues. The chain's CDR3 is CASSLTPGQKTTF. CDR3 in DNA: TGTGCCAGCAGCCTCACCCCGGGACAGAAGACCACCTTC.

Turning to this clone: The same CDR3 also results from other DNA sequences found in this sample. V is TRBV6-5 and J is TRBJ1-1; possibly TRBD1 for D (5 bases). Germline V lookup: CDR1 MNHEY, CDR2 SVGAGI. The length of the CDR3 is 13 residues. V lost 5 bases and J 1 base, leaving 8 bases between the germline ends. Here the CDR3 DNA reads TGTGCCAGCAGTAGACAGCGGAACACTGAAGCTTTCTTT. Residues: CASSRQRNTEAFF.

A remark on this clone: Within the sample, other DNA sequences also encode this same CDR3. V usage is TRBV29-1 and J usage is TRBJ2-6; D possibly matches TRBD1 or TRBD2 (5 bases each). There are 14 residues in the CDR3. Deletions cut 7 bases from V and 2 bases from J, with 12 bases between. Germline V gives CDR1 SQVTM, CDR2 ANQGSEA. The CDR3 DNA reads as TGCAGCGCCAGGGAGCGGACTGGGGCCAACGTCCTGACTTTC. Its protein product is CSARERTGANVLTF.

The chain employs TRBV6-5 and TRBJ1-2; tentatively, D is TRBD1 (5 bases). The germline V gene encodes CDR1 MNHEY and CDR2 SVGAGI. V was trimmed by 7 bases and J by 2 bases, leaving 11 bases between them. The CDR3 consists of 13 residues. The CDR3: CASTHRPNYGYTF. Here the CDR3 DNA reads TGTGCCAGCACCCACAGGCCGAACTATGGCTACACCTTC.

The gene calls are TRBV6-2 or TRBV6-3 and TRBJ1-5; no clear D gene. V lost 2 bases, J lost 2 bases, and 4 bases lay in between. Germline CDR1 reads MNHEY; CDR2 reads SVGEGT. This CDR3 has 13 residues. Written as DNA, the CDR3 is TGTGCCAGCAGTTACGGCGGCAATCAGCCCCAGCATTTT. Encoded protein: CASSYGGNQPQHF.

This chain uses TRBV7-3 with TRBJ2-1, with 7 bases matching TRBD1. The CDR3 is made up of 15 amino acids. The germline gives CDR1 SGHTA, CDR2 FQGTGA. The V segment lost 4 bases and the J segment 0 bases; nucleotides outside the gene matches: 3. The CDR3 region has the DNA TGTGCCAGCAGCTCGACAGGGCTCTCCTACAATGAGCAGTTCTTC. Translation: CASSSTGLSYNEQFF.

This chain links TRBV28 with TRBJ1-6; tentative D call: TRBD1 (5 bases). Trimming removed 5 bases at V and 7 bases at J, with 12 bases between. The CDR3 has 14 residues. The germline gives CDR1 MDHEN, CDR2 SYDVKM. The CDR3 sequence is CASSGAGWNSPLHF. CDR3 coding DNA: TGTGCCAGCAGTGGGGCAGGGTGGAATTCACCCCTCCACTTT.

CDR3 bases: TGTGCAAGTCGCTTAATGGGACAGCCGCAGAACACCGGGGAGCTGTTTTTT. This translates into CASRLMGQPQNTGELFF. This chain connects TRBV12-2 to TRBJ2-2; the table's D call TRBD1 went unverified against the DNA. TRBV12-2 corresponds to a pseudogene. The length of the CDR3 is 17 residues.

The CDR3 loop reads CASSLVPGVDTGELFF. The CDR3 nucleotides read TGTGCCAGCAGCTTGGTGCCAGGGGTAGACACCGGGGAGCTGTTTTTT. The chain joins TRBV5-4 to TRBJ2-2, with a tentative D call TRBD1 (6 bases). CDR1 and CDR2 from the germline V gene are SGHNT and YYREEE (reference sequence). CDR3 size: 16 residues. Trimming took 0 bases from V and 3 from J, leaving 12 bases between them.

This clone was recorded only once. This chain links TRBV11-2 with TRBJ2-1; no clear D. The length of the CDR3 is 14 residues. The V gene lost 1 base and the J gene lost 5 bases, with 9 bases spanning the gap. Germline loops: CDR1 SGHAT, CDR2 FQNNGV. CDR3 DNA sequence: TGTGCCAGCAGCTTAGTTAAGGGCCACAATGAGCAGTTCTTC. It translates to CASSLVKGHNEQFF.

The CDR3 is CASSGTGAYSPLHF. DNA of the CDR3: TGTGCCAGCAGCGGGACAGGGGCGTATTCACCCCTCCACTTT. The chain links TRBV25-1 to TRBJ1-6; TRBD1 aligns across 10 bases. V lost 6 bases to trimming and J lost 8 bases; unmatched junction nucleotides: 4. The CDR3 is 14 residues long. From germline, CDR1 is MGHDK and CDR2 SYGVNS. Based on the CDR3 plus reference TRBV25-1 and TRBJ1-6, the full variable domain is EADIYQTPRYLVIGTGKKITLECSQTMGHDKMYWYQQDPGMELHLIHYSYGVNSTEKGDLSSESTVSRIRTEHFPLTLESARPSHTSQYLCASSGTGAYSPLHFGNGTRLTVT.

The rearrangement links TRBV6-5 to TRBJ2-7, with 7 bases fitting TRBD1. Germline V CDR1 and CDR2: MNHEY, SVGAGI. V gave up 0 bases and J gave up 4 bases; unmatched junction bases: 3. This CDR3 region has 14 residues. The CDR3 protein is CASSYSGQEYEQYF. The CDR3 DNA reads as TGTGCCAGCAGTTACTCAGGACAGGAGTACGAGCAGTACTTC.

J is TRBJ1-1 and V is TRBV19; D not certain. The CDR3 consists of 13 residues. Germline V gene lookup returns CDR1 LNHDA and CDR2 SQIVND (reference sequence). V was cut by 4 bases and J by 1 base, with 7 bases left in between. The CDR3 reads CASSTHANTEAFF. DNA of the CDR3: TGTGCCAGTAGTACACACGCGAACACTGAAGCTTTCTTT.

The V gene is TRBV28, the J gene TRBJ1-4; possibly TRBD1 for D (6 bases). Germline loops: CDR1 MDHEN, CDR2 SYDVKM. V shed 5 bases and J shed 0 bases, with 13 bases lying between them. The CDR3 sequence is 16 residues long. CDR3 DNA: TGTGCCAGCAGTATACAGGGAGTTGCAACTAATGAAAAACTGTTTTTT. Its protein is CASSIQGVATNEKLFF. The variable domain in full, completed from reference TRBV28 and TRBJ1-4, reads DVKVTQSSRYLVKRTGEKVFLECVQDMDHENMFWYRQDPGLGLRLIYFSYDVKMKEKGDIPEGYSVSREKKERFSLILESASTNQTSMYLCASSIQGVATNEKLFFGSGTQLSVL.

The J gene is TRBJ2-3, the V gene TRBV2, with TRBD1 matching over 7 bases. CDR1 and CDR2 from the germline V gene are SNHLY and FYNNEI. Trimming removed 9 bases from V and 3 bases from J; junction bases left unmatched: 21. This CDR3 has 18 residues. The chain's CDR3 is CARLSPLWDSRWTDTQYF. CDR3 sequence (DNA): TGTGCCAGACTCTCACCGCTATGGGACAGTCGGTGGACAGATACGCAGTATTTT. The full variable domain, its missing parts supplied by reference TRBV2 and TRBJ2-3, is EPEVTQTPSHQVTQMGQEVILRCVPISNHLYFYWYRQILGQKVEFLVSFYNNEISEKSEIFDDQFSVERPDGSNFTLKIRSTKLEDSAMYFCARLSPLWDSRWTDTQYFGPGTRLTVL.

The chain employs TRBV4-2 and TRBJ2-7; 8 positions match TRBD1. Trimming took 2 bases from V and 4 from J; bases not matched to a gene: 4. Germline V CDR1 and CDR2: LGHNA, YNFKEQ. CDR3 size: 14 residues. CDR3: CASSQLQGAYEQYF. In DNA, the CDR3 is TGTGCCAGCAGCCAACTTCAGGGGGCTTACGAGCAGTACTTC.

The chain employs TRBV4-3 and TRBJ1-1; TRBD1 matches 10 bases. The CDR3 runs to 16 residues. From germline, CDR1 is LGHNA and CDR2 YSLEER. The V gene end was trimmed by 4 bases and the J gene end by 0 bases; junction bases not matched to a gene: 5. Here the CDR3 DNA reads TGCGCCAGCAGCCGGGACAGGGGTGTGATGAACACTGAAGCTTTCTTT. Translation gives CASSRDRGVMNTEAFF.

J is TRBJ2-7 and V is TRBV2, with TRBD2 matching over 14 bases. CDR3 length equals 15 residues. V gave up 6 bases and J gave up 3 bases; unmatched junction bases: 4. Germline assignment: CDR1 SNHLY and CDR2 FYNNEI. The CDR3 region is CASRTGTSGSYEQYF. In DNA form, the CDR3 reads TGTGCCAGCAGAACCGGGACTAGCGGGAGCTACGAGCAGTACTTC. The whole variable domain, remainder taken from reference TRBV2 and TRBJ2-7, is EPEVTQTPSHQVTQMGQEVILRCVPISNHLYFYWYRQILGQKVEFLVSFYNNEISEKSEIFDDQFSVERPDGSNFTLKIRSTKLEDSAMYFCASRTGTSGSYEQYFGPGTRLTVT.

The V call is TRBV7-9, the J call TRBJ2-7, with 8 bases that match TRBD1. The CDR3 consists of 15 residues. Germline V gene data show CDR1 as SEHNR and CDR2 as FQNEAQ (reference sequence). After removal of 4 bases from V and 3 bases from J, the junction contained 8 bases not matched to a gene. As DNA, the CDR3 is TGTGCCAGCAGCTCCCGGACAGGGTCGGTCTACGAGCAGTACTTC. This translates into CASSSRTGSVYEQYF.

The rearrangement uses TRBV20-1 and TRBJ2-1; 10 nucleotides match TRBD2. The V gene end was trimmed by 3 bases and the J gene end by 6 bases; junction bases not matched to a gene: 5. Germline-derived CDR1 and CDR2 are DFQATT and SNEGSKA (reference sequence). This CDR3 is built from 14 residues. CDR3 in amino acids: CSASASGRGNEQFF. The CDR3 DNA is TGCAGTGCTAGTGCTAGCGGGAGAGGCAATGAGCAGTTCTTC.

This clone was seen a single time. The chain is built from TRBV28 and TRBJ1-6; maybe TRBD1 (6 bases). Trimming stripped 5 bases from V and 8 bases from J, with 13 bases between. Germline CDR1 MDHEN, CDR2 SYDVKM. This CDR3 has 14 amino acids. DNA for the CDR3: TGTGCCAGCAGTACACAGGGACGGGATTCACCCCTCCACTTT. Translation: CASSTQGRDSPLHF.

This rearrangement joins TRBV7-2 to TRBJ2-2, with 8 positions matching TRBD2. CDR3 length: 18 amino acids. Germline CDR1 reads SGHTA; CDR2 reads FQGNSA. The ends lost 0 bases at V and 2 bases at J; junction bases unmatched: 8. Here the CDR3 DNA reads TGTGCCAGCAGCTTAGCTCCAGCGGGGGTTCTTAACACCGGGGAGCTGTTTTTT. Amino acids: CASSLAPAGVLNTGELFF.

CDR3 loop: CASSLGSGSGTIYF. The CDR3, as DNA: TGCGCCAGCAGCTTGGGGTCGGGGTCTGGCACCATATATTTT. This chain uses TRBV5-1 with TRBJ1-3, with no clear D. This CDR3 is 14 amino acids long. Trimming took 0 bases from V and 9 from J, leaving 13 bases between them. CDR1 is SGHRS, CDR2 YFSETQ, per germline.

In this sample, this clone turned up once. The chain couples TRBV20-1 to TRBJ2-5; D not certain. Germline CDR1 DFQATT, CDR2 SNEGSKA (reference sequence). This CDR3 has 11 amino acids. Trimming shortened V by 0 bases and J by 2 bases, and 1 base separated the two germline ends. The CDR3 DNA is TGCAGTGCTAGAGAACAAGAGACCCAGTACTTC. It is translated as CSAREQETQYF.

V is TRBV7-9 and J is TRBJ1-2; D gene unclear. Trimming pared 4 bases from V and 6 bases from J, leaving 3 bases between. Germline lookup yields CDR1 SEHNR and CDR2 FQNEAQ (reference sequence). The CDR3 loop spans 10 amino acids. The CDR3 spells CASSSDGYTF. CDR3 sequence (DNA): TGTGCCAGCAGCTCAGATGGCTACACCTTC.